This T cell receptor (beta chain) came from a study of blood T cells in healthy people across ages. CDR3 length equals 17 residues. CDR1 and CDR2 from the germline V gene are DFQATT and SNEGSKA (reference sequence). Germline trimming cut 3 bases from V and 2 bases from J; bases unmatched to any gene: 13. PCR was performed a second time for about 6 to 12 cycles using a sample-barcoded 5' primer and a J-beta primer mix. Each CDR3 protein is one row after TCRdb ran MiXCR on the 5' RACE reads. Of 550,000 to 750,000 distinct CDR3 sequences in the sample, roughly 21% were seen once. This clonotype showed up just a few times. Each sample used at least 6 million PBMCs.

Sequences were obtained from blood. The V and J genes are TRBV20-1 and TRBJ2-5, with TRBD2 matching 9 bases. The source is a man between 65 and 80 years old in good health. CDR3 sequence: CSASLLAGVVYQETQYF. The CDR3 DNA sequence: TGCAGTGCTAGTTTATTAGCGGGAGTAGTGTATCAAGAGACCCAGTACTTC.